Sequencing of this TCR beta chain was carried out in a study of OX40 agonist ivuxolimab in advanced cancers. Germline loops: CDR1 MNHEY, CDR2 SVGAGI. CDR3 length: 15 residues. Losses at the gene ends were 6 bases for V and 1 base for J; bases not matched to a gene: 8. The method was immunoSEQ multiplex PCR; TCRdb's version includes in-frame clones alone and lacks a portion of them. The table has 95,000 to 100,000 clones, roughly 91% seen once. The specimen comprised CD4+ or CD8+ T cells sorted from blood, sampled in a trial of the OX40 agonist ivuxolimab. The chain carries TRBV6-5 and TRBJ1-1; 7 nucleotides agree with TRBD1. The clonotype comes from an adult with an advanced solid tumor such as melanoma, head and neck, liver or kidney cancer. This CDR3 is CASRTGQGTNTEAFF. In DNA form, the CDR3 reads TGTGCCAGCAGGACAGGGCAGGGGACGAACACTGAAGCTTTCTTT.